This TCR beta chain was captured in a study of response to subunit inactivated influenza vaccine. Trimming removed 6 bases at V and 3 bases at J, with 14 bases between. CDR1 is DFQATT, CDR2 SNEGSKA, per germline (reference sequence). This CDR3 comprises 13 residues. TCRdb ran MiXCR on the RT-PCR reads and lists one entry per CDR3 protein. Of 650,000 to 800,000 distinct CDR3 sequences listed, roughly 20% are singletons. The receptor's source is a man in his fifties or sixties who received an inactivated influenza vaccine. Specimen: PBMCs from blood, collected roughly 5 days after vaccination. The chain joins TRBV20-1 to TRBJ2-5, with D perhaps matching TRBD2 (5 bases). The CDR3: CSAPGMWEETQYF. The CDR3 nucleotides read TGCAGTGCACCGGGGATGTGGGAAGAGACCCAGTACTTC.